The 18 T cell receptor beta chains listed next were all sequenced from one sample in a study of blood T cell repertoires in COVID-19. The repertoire was sequenced with immunoSEQ multiplex PCR; TCRdb's copy has only in-frame clones and lacks some. The sample lists 95,000 to 150,000 clones, 80% to 85% seen once, with under 4% in the top ten. Sequenced sample: PBMCs or T cells enriched from blood (not recorded which). Receptor source: a young woman who had recovered from COVID-19.

The genes are TRBV28 and TRBJ2-3; 7 bases are a match to TRBD2. The germline gives CDR1 MDHEN, CDR2 SYDVKM. The CDR3 totals 13 residues. Unmatched junction bases numbered 3, after V lost 6 bases and J lost 3 bases. The CDR3 DNA follows: TGTGCCAGCAGGGGGAGGGTAACAGATACGCAGTATTTT. It specifies CASRGRVTDTQYF.

Note on this clone: Other DNA sequences from this sample encode an identical CDR3 as well. The chain combines TRBV4-3 with TRBJ2-6, with no clear D. Germline CDR1 LGHNA, CDR2 YSLEER. V lost 0 bases, J lost 1 base, and 7 bases lay in between. The CDR3 loop spans 16 amino acids. The CDR3 coding sequence is TGCGCCAGCAGCCAAGATCCCCAGTCTGGGGCCAACGTCCTGACTTTC. Its translation is CASSQDPQSGANVLTF.

The chain employs TRBV6-6 and TRBJ1-2; 8 bases line up with TRBD1. The germline V gene has CDR1 MNHNY and CDR2 SVGAGI (reference sequence). V shed 6 bases and J 2 bases; nucleotides not matched to a gene: 5. CDR3 size: 14 residues. CDR3 residues: CASRGTGVNYGYTF. The CDR3 DNA follows: TGTGCCAGCAGGGGGACAGGAGTGAACTATGGCTACACCTTC.

In its sample, this clone was seen once. This chain connects TRBV5-1 to TRBJ2-7, with TRBD2 matching over 11 bases. The CDR3 is made up of 15 amino acids. The V gene end was trimmed by 5 bases and the J gene end by 1 base; junction bases not matched to a gene: 5. CDR1 and CDR2 (germline): SGHRS, YFSETQ. CDR3 bases: TGCGCCAGCAGTTTCGGGACTAGCGGTTCCTACGAGCAGTACTTC. Amino acid sequence: CASSFGTSGSYEQYF. Complete variable domain (other parts from reference TRBV5-1 and TRBJ2-7): KAGVTQTPRYLIKTRGQQVTLSCSPISGHRSVSWYQQTPGQGLQFLFEYFSETQRNKGNFPGRFSGRQFSNSRSEMNVSTLELGDSALYLCASSFGTSGSYEQYFGPGTRLTVT.

This clone came up once. V and J are TRBV10-3 and TRBJ2-2; 7 bases fit TRBD2. CDR1 and CDR2 (germline): ENHRY, SYGVKD. The CDR3 loop spans 16 amino acids. V lost 2 bases and J lost 0; bases outside the gene matches: 3. The CDR3 nucleotides are TGTGCCATCAGTGAGCCCCGGGGGGCGAACACCGGGGAGCTGTTTTTT. It yields the protein CAISEPRGANTGELFF.

The chain employs TRBV9 and TRBJ2-7; D might be TRBD2 (7 bases). Deletions cut 0 bases from V and 6 bases from J, with 10 bases between. Germline CDR1 SGDLS, CDR2 YYNGEE. The CDR3 contains 13 residues. The CDR3 region has the DNA TGTGCCAGCAGCGTAGTAGGGGGGGCCGAGCAGTACTTC. This gives the protein CASSVVGGAEQYF.

This chain connects TRBV29-1 to TRBJ1-1, with 7 bases lining up with TRBD1. The V gene end was trimmed by 1 base and the J gene end by 0 bases; junction bases not matched to a gene: 2. The CDR3 consists of 14 residues. Germline V lookup: CDR1 SQVTM, CDR2 ANQGSEA. The CDR3 protein is CSVEVGQMNTEAFF. CDR3 in DNA: TGCAGCGTTGAAGTGGGACAGATGAACACTGAAGCTTTCTTT.

This sequence joins TRBV7-2 and TRBJ1-4; no definite D call. CDR3 length: 14 amino acids. Germline CDR1 is SGHTA and CDR2 is FQGNSA. Trimming took off 2 bases at V and 5 bases at J, with 9 bases between the two ends. The CDR3 protein is CASSLSRLNEKLFF. In DNA, the CDR3 is TGTGCCAGCAGCTTATCCAGGTTGAATGAAAAACTGTTTTTT.

The count of this clone is one. The V call is TRBV18, the J call TRBJ1-3, with a possible D match to TRBD1 (6 bases). Between the trimmed V and J ends, which lost 4 bases and 1 base, there was a span of 14 bases. This CDR3 is built from 16 residues. Per germline, CDR1 KGHSH and CDR2 LQKENI. CDR3 sequence: CASSLPTGGSGNTIYF. The CDR3 nucleotides read TGTGCCAGCTCACTTCCGACAGGCGGTTCTGGAAACACCATATATTTT.

The chain recombines TRBV20-1 with TRBJ1-4; 8 positions agree with TRBD1. This CDR3 region has 11 residues. V lost 4 bases to trimming and J lost 9 bases; unmatched junction nucleotides: 1. Germline V CDR1 and CDR2: DFQATT, SNEGSKA (reference sequence). DNA for the CDR3: TGCAGTGCTACAGGGGGCAAAAAACTGTTTTTT. Its protein is CSATGGKKLFF.

Comment on this clone: An end of the junction does not agree with germline; a read error may underlie this. The chain combines TRBV28 with TRBJ2-2; 10 positions match TRBD2. Germline V gene data show CDR1 as MDHEN and CDR2 as SYDVKM. The CDR3 consists of 14 residues. The CDR3: CASSTSGATWELFF. In nucleotides, the CDR3 is TGTGCCAGCAGTACTAGCGGGGCCACCTGGGAGCTGTTTTTT. The variable domain in full, completed from reference TRBV28 and TRBJ2-2, reads DVKVTQSSRYLVKRTGEKVFLECVQDMDHENMFWYRQDPGLGLRLIYFSYDVKMKEKGDIPEGYSVSREKKERFSLILESASTNQTSMYLCASSTSGATWELFFGEGSRLTVL.

This chain links TRBV11-2 with TRBJ1-1, with a tentative D call TRBD1 (5 bases). Germline V CDR1 and CDR2: SGHAT, FQNNGV. The CDR3 has 15 residues. V was clipped by 3 bases and J by 1 base, with 12 bases between them. In DNA, the CDR3 is TGTGCCAGCAGCTTCGTTCAGGGTGGGAACACTGAAGCTTTCTTT. It specifies CASSFVQGGNTEAFF.

This chain connects TRBV28 to TRBJ2-3; no clear D gene. The germline V gene has CDR1 MDHEN and CDR2 SYDVKM. V was pared by 6 bases and J by 4 bases, with 11 bases between. The CDR3 spans 13 residues. The CDR3 DNA reads TGTGCCAGCAGGGAGAGGCACTCAGATACGCAGTATTTT. Translating it yields CASRERHSDTQYF.

The genes are TRBV29-1 and TRBJ1-1; possible D gene TRBD1, 5 bases. The length of the CDR3 is 12 residues. The ends were cut back, 7 bases at V and 4 bases at J, with 13 bases in the middle. CDR1 and CDR2 (germline): SQVTM, ANQGSEA. The CDR3 region has the DNA TGCAGCGGGAGGGGACTAACCACTGAAGCTTTCTTT. As protein: CSGRGLTTEAFF.

The J gene is TRBJ2-7, the V gene TRBV7-9; D might be TRBD2 (6 bases). The CDR3 covers 16 residues. Germline lookup yields CDR1 SEHNR and CDR2 FQNEAQ (reference sequence). V was cut by 2 bases and J by 4 bases, with 18 bases left in between. For the CDR3, the DNA is TGTGCCAGCAGCTTAACGGTACAGCTCGGGGGTTACGAGCAGTACTTC. Encoded protein: CASSLTVQLGGYEQYF.

The chain links TRBV5-5 to TRBJ2-3; tentative D call: TRBD2 (5 bases). The CDR3 contains 15 residues. V was shortened by 2 bases and J by 0 bases, with 10 bases between the two germline ends. The germline V gene has CDR1 SGHKS and CDR2 YYEKEE (reference sequence). The CDR3 sequence is CASSLRGGSTDTQYF. The CDR3 region has the DNA TGTGCCAGCAGCTTAAGAGGCGGGAGCACAGATACGCAGTATTTT. Filled out from reference TRBV5-5 and TRBJ2-3, the complete variable domain reads DAGVTQSPTHLIKTRGQQVTLRCSPISGHKSVSWYQQVLGQGPQFIFQYYEKEERGRGNFPDRFSARQFPNYSSELNVNALLLGDSALYLCASSLRGGSTDTQYFGPGTRLTVL.

The gene calls are TRBV9 and TRBJ1-1; D possibly corresponds to TRBD1 (5 bases). The V and J ends lost 0 bases and 4 bases respectively, with 13 bases between them. Per germline, CDR1 SGDLS and CDR2 YYNGEE. The length of the CDR3 is 15 residues. The CDR3 region is CASSVDGGRGTEAFF. The CDR3 bases are TGTGCCAGCAGCGTAGACGGGGGAAGAGGCACTGAAGCTTTCTTT.

Here the CDR3 DNA reads TGTGCCAGCAGCGGGTACCACCAACAGGGGGGCGCCGATTCACCCCTCCACTTT. Residues: CASSGYHQQGGADSPLHF. V and J are TRBV5-6 and TRBJ1-6; 8 bases line up with TRBD1. V lost 4 bases, J lost 8 bases, and 17 bases stayed unmatched. CDR1 and CDR2 from the germline V gene are SGHDT and YYEEEE. The CDR3 length is 18 residues.